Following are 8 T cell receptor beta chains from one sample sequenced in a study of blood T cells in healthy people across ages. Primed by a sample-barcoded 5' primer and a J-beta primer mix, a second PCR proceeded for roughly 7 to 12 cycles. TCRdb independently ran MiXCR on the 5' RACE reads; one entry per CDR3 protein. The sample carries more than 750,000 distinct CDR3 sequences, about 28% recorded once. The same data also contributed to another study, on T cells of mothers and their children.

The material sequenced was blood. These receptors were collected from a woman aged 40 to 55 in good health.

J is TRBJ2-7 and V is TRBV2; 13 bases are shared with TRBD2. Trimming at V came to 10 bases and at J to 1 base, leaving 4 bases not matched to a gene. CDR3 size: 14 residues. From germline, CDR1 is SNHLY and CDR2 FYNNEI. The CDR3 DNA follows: TGTGCCATAAGGACTAGCGGGGGATCCTACGAGCAGTACTTC. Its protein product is CAIRTSGGSYEQYF.

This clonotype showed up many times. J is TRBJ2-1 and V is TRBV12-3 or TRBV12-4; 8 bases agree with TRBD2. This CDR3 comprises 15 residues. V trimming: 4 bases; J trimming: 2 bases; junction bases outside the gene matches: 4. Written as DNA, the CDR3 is TGTGCCAGCAGTTCCCAGACTAGCGCCTACAATGAGCAGTTCTTC. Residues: CASSSQTSAYNEQFF.

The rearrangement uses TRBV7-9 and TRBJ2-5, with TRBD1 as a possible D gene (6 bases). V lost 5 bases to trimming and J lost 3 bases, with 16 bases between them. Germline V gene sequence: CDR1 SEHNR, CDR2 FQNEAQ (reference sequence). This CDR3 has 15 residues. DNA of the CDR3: TGTGCCAGCAGCCCTGGGGGCCTCAAAGAAGAGACCCAGTACTTC. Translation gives CASSPGGLKEETQYF.

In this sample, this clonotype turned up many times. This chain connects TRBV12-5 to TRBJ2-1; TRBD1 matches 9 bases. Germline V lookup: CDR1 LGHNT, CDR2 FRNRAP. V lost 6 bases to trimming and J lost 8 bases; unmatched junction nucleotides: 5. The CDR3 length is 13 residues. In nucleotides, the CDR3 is TGTGCTAGTGGGGACAGGGGCCTCGATGAGCAGTTCTTC. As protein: CASGDRGLDEQFF.

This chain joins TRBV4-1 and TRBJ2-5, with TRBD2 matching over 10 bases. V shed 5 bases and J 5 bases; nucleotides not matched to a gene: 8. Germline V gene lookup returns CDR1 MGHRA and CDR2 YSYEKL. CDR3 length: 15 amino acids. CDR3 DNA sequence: TGCGCCAGCAGCGCCCTAGCGGGGGCGGGGGAGACCCAGTACTTC. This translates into CASSALAGAGETQYF.

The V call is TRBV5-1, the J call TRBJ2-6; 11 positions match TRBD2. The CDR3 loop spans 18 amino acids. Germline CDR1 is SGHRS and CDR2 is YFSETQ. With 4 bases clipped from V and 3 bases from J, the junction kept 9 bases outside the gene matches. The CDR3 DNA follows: TGCGCCAGCAGCCCGACTAGCGGGGTGGCTAGTGGGGCCAACGTCCTGACTTTC. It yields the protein CASSPTSGVASGANVLTF.

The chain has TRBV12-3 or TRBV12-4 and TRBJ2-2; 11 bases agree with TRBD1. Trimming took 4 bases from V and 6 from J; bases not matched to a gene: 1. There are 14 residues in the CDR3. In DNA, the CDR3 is TGTGCCAGCAGTTGGGGACAGGGGGCCGGGGAGCTGTTTTTT. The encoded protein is CASSWGQGAGELFF.

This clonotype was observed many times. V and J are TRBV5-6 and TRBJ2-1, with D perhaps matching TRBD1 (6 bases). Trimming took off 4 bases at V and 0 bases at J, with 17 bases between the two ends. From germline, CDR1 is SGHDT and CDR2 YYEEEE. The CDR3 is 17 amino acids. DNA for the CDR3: TGTGCCAGCAGCGAAAGATGGACAGCGAGCTCCTACAATGAGCAGTTCTTC. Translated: CASSERWTASSYNEQFF.